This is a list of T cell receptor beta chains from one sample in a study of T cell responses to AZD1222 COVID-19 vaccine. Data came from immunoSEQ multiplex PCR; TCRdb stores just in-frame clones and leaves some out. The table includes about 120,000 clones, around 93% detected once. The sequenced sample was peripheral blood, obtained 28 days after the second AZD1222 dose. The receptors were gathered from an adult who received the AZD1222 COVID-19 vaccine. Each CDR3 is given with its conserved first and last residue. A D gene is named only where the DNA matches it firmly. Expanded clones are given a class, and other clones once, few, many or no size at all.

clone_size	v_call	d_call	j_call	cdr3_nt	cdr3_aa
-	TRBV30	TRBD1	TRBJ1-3	TGTGCCTGGGAGACAGGGGAGGGAAACACCATATATTTT	CAWETGEGNTIYF
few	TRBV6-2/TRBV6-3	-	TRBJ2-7	TGTGCCAGCAGCAGGTCGGGACTTCCATACGAGCAGTACTTC	CASSRSGLPYEQYF
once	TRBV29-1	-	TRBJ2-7	TGCAGCGCCGGGTCAGCCGCCTACGAGCAGTACTTC	CSAGSAAYEQYF
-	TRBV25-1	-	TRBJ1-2	TGTGCCAGCAGCACGGGCCCTAACTATGGCTACACCTTC	CASSTGPNYGYTF
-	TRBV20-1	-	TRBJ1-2	TGCAGTGCTAGTGAGGGTATTAACTATGGCTACACCTTC	CSASEGINYGYTF
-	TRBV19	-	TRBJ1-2	TGTGCCAGTAGGGACCTTGAAAACTATGGCTACACCTTC	CASRDLENYGYTF
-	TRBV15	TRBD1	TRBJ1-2	TGTGCCACCAGCACCAGAACGACAGGGAGTGGCTACACCTTC	CATSTRTTGSGYTF
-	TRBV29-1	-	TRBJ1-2	TGCAGCGTTTTTCAGTTGGGGTATGGCTACACCTTC	CSVFQLGYGYTF
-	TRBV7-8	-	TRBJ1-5	TGTGCCAGCAGTCGCCGCTGGGTGGGGAATAGCAATCAGCCCCAGCATTTT	CASSRRWVGNSNQPQHF
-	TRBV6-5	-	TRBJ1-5	TGTGCCAGCAGTTACCGGATTGGCTTTAGCAATCAGCCCCAGCATTTT	CASSYRIGFSNQPQHF
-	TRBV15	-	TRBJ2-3	TGTGCCAGCTCTTGGGACTCGCTAAGCACAGATACGCAGTATTTT	CASSWDSLSTDTQYF
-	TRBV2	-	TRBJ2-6	TGTGCCAGCAGTGAGGACAGATACTCTGGGGCCAACGTCCTGACTTTC	CASSEDRYSGANVLTF
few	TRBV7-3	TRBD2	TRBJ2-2	TGTGCCAGCAGGGTGACTAGCGGGAGGTCCGGGGAGCTGTTTTTT	CASRVTSGRSGELFF
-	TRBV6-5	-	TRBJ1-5	TGTGCCAGCACGGACCGGATCAATCAGCCCCAGCATTTT	CASTDRINQPQHF
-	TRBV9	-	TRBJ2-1	TGTGCCAGCAGCGTAGGCCCCGCTACCCAAAACAATGAGCAGTTCTTC	CASSVGPATQNNEQFF
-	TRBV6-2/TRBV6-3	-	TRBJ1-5	TGTGCCAGCAGCCGGACAAATAGCAATCAGCCCCAGCATTTT	CASSRTNSNQPQHF
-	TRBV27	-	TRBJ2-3	TGTGCCAGCAGTTTAACGGGGGGCACAGATACGCAGTATTTT	CASSLTGGTDTQYF
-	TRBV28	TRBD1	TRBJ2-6	TGTGCCAGCAGTTTATCGACAGGGTTAGCTGGGGCCAACGTCCTGACTTTC	CASSLSTGLAGANVLTF
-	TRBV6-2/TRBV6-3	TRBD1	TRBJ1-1	TGTGCCAGCAGTTACGGACAGGAAATCCGAGGGACTGAAGCTTTCTTT	CASSYGQEIRGTEAFF
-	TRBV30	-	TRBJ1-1	TGTGCCTGGAGTTTTGACACCGGGGGGACTGAAGCTTTCTTT	CAWSFDTGGTEAFF
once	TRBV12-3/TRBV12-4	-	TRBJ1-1	TGTGCCAGCAGCTTTATGAGGAACACTGAAGCTTTCTTT	CASSFMRNTEAFF
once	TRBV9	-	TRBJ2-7	TGTGCCAGCAGCGTAGGCAGGGGCACCTACGAGCAGTACTTC	CASSVGRGTYEQYF
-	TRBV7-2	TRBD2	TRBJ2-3	TGTGCCAGCAGCTTGTTAGCGGGGGGCTCCACAGATACGCAGTATTTT	CASSLLAGGSTDTQYF
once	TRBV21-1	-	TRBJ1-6	TGTGCCAGCAGCAAATCCCGGCTTACAGGGGATAATTCACCCCTCCACTTT	CASSKSRLTGDNSPLHF
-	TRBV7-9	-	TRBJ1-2	TGTGCCAGCACCGAGTTGGACTACAGGGCTAGTGGCTACACCTTC	CASTELDYRASGYTF
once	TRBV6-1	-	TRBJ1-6	TGTGCCAGCAGTGAATCAGGCCACGGGAATTCACCCCTCCACTTT	CASSESGHGNSPLHF
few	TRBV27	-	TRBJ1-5	TGTGCCAGCAGCCACCGGGACAGCAATCAGCCCCAGCATTTT	CASSHRDSNQPQHF
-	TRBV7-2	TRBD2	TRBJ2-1	TGTGCCAGCAGCTTAGACCCACCCCCGAGCGGGGGGCAGTTCTTC	CASSLDPPPSGGQFF
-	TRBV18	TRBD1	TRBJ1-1	TGTGCCAGCTCACCCTACGTATTGCTTACAGGGGGGAACACTGAAGCTTTCTTT	CASSPYVLLTGGNTEAFF
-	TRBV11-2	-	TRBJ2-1	TGTGCCAGCAGCTTAGTAAGTGAGCAGTTCTTC	CASSLVSEQFF
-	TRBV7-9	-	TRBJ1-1	TGTGCCAGCAGGCTGGCAGGGAGGAACACTGAAGCTTTCTTT	CASRLAGRNTEAFF
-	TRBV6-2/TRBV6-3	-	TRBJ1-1	TGTGCCAGCAGTCGGGTGGGGGCGAGGGCTGAAGCTTTCTTT	CASSRVGARAEAFF